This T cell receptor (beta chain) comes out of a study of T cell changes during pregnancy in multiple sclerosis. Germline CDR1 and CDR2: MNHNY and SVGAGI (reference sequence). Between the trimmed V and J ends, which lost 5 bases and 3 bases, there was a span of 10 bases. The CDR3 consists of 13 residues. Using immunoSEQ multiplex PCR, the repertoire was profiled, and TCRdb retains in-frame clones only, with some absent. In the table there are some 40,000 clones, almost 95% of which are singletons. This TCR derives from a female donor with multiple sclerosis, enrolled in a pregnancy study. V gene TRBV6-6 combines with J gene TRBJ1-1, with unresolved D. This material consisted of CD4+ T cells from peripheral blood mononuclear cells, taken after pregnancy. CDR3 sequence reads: CASSKDRDTEAFF. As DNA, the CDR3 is TGTGCCAGCAGTAAAGACCGGGACACTGAAGCTTTCTTT.